A single sample is the source of the 15 T cell receptor beta chains below, sequenced in a study of cytomegalovirus exposure and HLA in healthy donors (dated by TCRdb to the late 2010s). The method behind the library was the immunoSEQ multiplex PCR assay. For the multiplex PCR, a mixture combining 60 forward primers for TCR Vbeta segments and 13 reverse primers for TCR Jbeta segments was used. The table comes from immuneACCESS by way of TCRdb, which keeps in-frame sequences with V and J called. Part of the clones is missing from these tables; in studies checked, under half for an unresolved V gene and the rest for unknown reasons. For this sample the table gives approximately 190,000 clones, of which more than 65% were detected only once. The ten biggest clones cover under 7% of the sample. The sequenced sample was PBMCs. The origin of the receptors is a woman aged 30 to 39 in good health and CMV-seropositive.

This chain connects TRBV5-1 to TRBJ2-7; D possibly corresponds to TRBD2 (6 bases). The CDR3 totals 13 residues. Trimming stripped 0 bases from V and 4 bases from J, with 8 bases between. Germline loops: CDR1 SGHRS, CDR2 YFSETQ. Here the CDR3 DNA reads TGCGCCAGCAGCTTGGGACTAGTATACGAGCAGTACTTC. Translating it yields CASSLGLVYEQYF.

This clone was counted only a few times. This rearrangement joins TRBV2 to TRBJ1-2; no definite D call. The CDR3 runs to 12 residues. Germline values: CDR1 SNHLY, CDR2 FYNNEI. V lost 5 bases and J 5 bases, leaving 9 bases between the germline ends. The CDR3 DNA follows: TGTGCCAGCAGTTGGAGCACGTATGGCTACACCTTC. This encodes CASSWSTYGYTF. The full variable domain, completed using reference TRBV2 and TRBJ1-2, is EPEVTQTPSHQVTQMGQEVILRCVPISNHLYFYWYRQILGQKVEFLVSFYNNEISEKSEIFDDQFSVERPDGSNFTLKIRSTKLEDSAMYFCASSWSTYGYTFGSGTRLTVV.

The CDR3 protein is CASSLGEPRGTDSYEQYF. The CDR3 DNA reads TGCGCCAGCAGCTTAGGTGAACCCCGCGGGACAGATTCCTACGAGCAGTACTTC. The genes are TRBV5-1 and TRBJ2-7; possible D gene TRBD1, 7 bases. The CDR3 is 18 residues long. The V and J ends lost 2 bases and 1 base respectively, with 22 bases between them. Germline assignment: CDR1 SGHRS and CDR2 YFSETQ.

This rearrangement joins TRBV7-8 to TRBJ1-1; D is possibly TRBD1 (6 bases). CDR1 and CDR2 (germline): SGHVS, FQNEAQ. Trimming cost V 3 bases and J 4 bases, with 12 bases left between them. CDR3 length: 14 residues. CDR3 region: CASSFPGTSTEAFF. In nucleotides, the CDR3 is TGTGCCAGCAGCTTTCCGGGGACAAGCACTGAAGCTTTCTTT.

The V call is TRBV5-1, the J call TRBJ1-4; the D gene is possibly TRBD1 (5 bases). CDR1 is SGHRS, CDR2 YFSETQ, per germline. The CDR3 is made up of 16 amino acids. V lost 0 bases and J lost 5, with 14 bases in between. The CDR3 bases are TGCGCCAGCAGCTTGGGATCGGGTAGGGGAAATGAAAAACTGTTTTTT. Translating gives CASSLGSGRGNEKLFF.

The J gene is TRBJ1-1, the V gene TRBV6-5; D is unresolved. This CDR3 is 13 amino acids long. V lost 2 bases and J 1 base, leaving 5 bases between the germline ends. The germline CDR1 and CDR2 sequences are MNHEY and SVGAGI. The CDR3 region has the DNA TGTGCCAGCAGTTACGGGCAGAACACTGAAGCTTTCTTT. Translating it yields CASSYGQNTEAFF.

This clone has just one count. The CDR3 protein is CASSRGQGAADTQYF. The CDR3 DNA reads TGCGCCAGCAGCCGAGGACAGGGAGCAGCAGATACGCAGTATTTT. The V gene is TRBV5-1, the J gene TRBJ2-3; the match to TRBD1 covers 8 bases. Germline CDR1 SGHRS, CDR2 YFSETQ. The CDR3 consists of 15 residues. V shed 4 bases, J shed 4 bases, and the junction held 8 bases outside the gene matches. Together with reference TRBV5-1 and TRBJ2-3, the CDR3 gives the full variable domain: KAGVTQTPRYLIKTRGQQVTLSCSPISGHRSVSWYQQTPGQGLQFLFEYFSETQRNKGNFPGRFSGRQFSNSRSEMNVSTLELGDSALYLCASSRGQGAADTQYFGPGTRLTVL.

This clone was seen ten or more times. The chain recombines TRBV19 with TRBJ2-2; D may be TRBD2 (6 bases). Per the germline V gene, CDR1 is LNHDA and CDR2 is SQIVND (reference sequence). V was shortened by 3 bases and J by 5 bases, with 7 bases between the two germline ends. This CDR3 is built from 13 residues. The CDR3 protein is CASSIRGTGELFF. CDR3 DNA sequence: TGTGCCAGTAGTATCCGGGGGACCGGGGAGCTGTTTTTT.

V and J are TRBV5-6 and TRBJ1-3, with TRBD1 identical over 9 bases. J was trimmed by 3 bases and V by 6 bases; bases with no gene match: 4. Germline CDR1 SGHDT, CDR2 YYEEEE. This CDR3 region has 14 residues. CDR3 sequence (DNA): TGTGCCAGCACCACAGGGGGCTTTGGAAACACCATATATTTT. This encodes CASTTGGFGNTIYF.

The rearrangement uses TRBV18 and TRBJ2-5; maybe TRBD2 (6 bases). Germline CDR1 and CDR2: KGHSH and LQKENI. CDR3 size: 17 residues. V was cut by 6 bases and J by 2 bases, with 22 bases left in between. Here the CDR3 DNA reads TGTGCCAGCTCCACCACCGGCTCAGCGGGTCCACAAGAGACCCAGTACTTC. Its translation: CASSTTGSAGPQETQYF.

The rearrangement joins TRBV4-1 to TRBJ2-7, with D possibly TRBD2 on 6 matching bases. From germline, CDR1 is MGHRA and CDR2 YSYEKL. V was trimmed by 0 bases and J by 3 bases, leaving 12 bases between them. The CDR3 has 15 residues. Here the CDR3 reads CASSQDYRGGYEQYF. CDR3 in DNA: TGCGCCAGCAGCCAAGATTATCGGGGAGGCTACGAGCAGTACTTC.

CDR3 coding DNA: TGTGCCAGCAGTTTTCGGGGAGGGTCAGCGGGAGGGCCACTGGGCTCCGAGCAGTACTTC. Translating it yields CASSFRGGSAGGPLGSEQYF. This chain uses TRBV27 with TRBJ2-7; TRBD2 matches 10 bases. This CDR3 is built from 20 residues. In germline, CDR1 is MNHEY, CDR2 SMNVEV (reference sequence). The J segment lost 6 bases and the V segment lost 3 bases, leaving 23 bases of the junction unmatched.

The V call is TRBV6-5, the J call TRBJ1-4; 7 nucleotides line up with TRBD1. The length of the CDR3 is 15 residues. Germline V gene lookup returns CDR1 MNHEY and CDR2 SVGAGI. The V gene end was trimmed by 5 bases and the J gene end by 4 bases; junction bases not matched to a gene: 7. Here the CDR3 reads CASSRNRGNNEKLFF. The CDR3 bases are TGTGCCAGCAGTCGCAACAGGGGCAATAATGAAAAACTGTTTTTT.

CDR3 loop: CASSDRGKEQFF. CDR3 bases: TGCGCCAGCAGCGATAGGGGTAAAGAGCAGTTCTTC. The chain recombines TRBV5-1 with TRBJ2-1; possible D gene TRBD1, 5 bases. The CDR3 is 12 amino acids. V lost 4 bases and J lost 10, with 12 bases in between. Germline-derived CDR1 and CDR2 are SGHRS and YFSETQ.

The chain links TRBV6-4 to TRBJ2-7; 7 bases line up with TRBD2. CDR3 size: 13 residues. Per the germline V gene, CDR1 is MRHNA and CDR2 is SNTAGT. Trimming cost V 6 bases and J 5 bases; bases outside gene matches: 7. CDR3 in amino acids: CASSRMRGNEQYF. The CDR3 nucleotides are TGTGCCAGCAGCCGCATGCGGGGGAACGAGCAGTACTTC.